Listed here are 16 T cell receptor beta chains from one sample, sequenced in a study of blood T cell repertoires in COVID-19. Clones were sequenced by immunoSEQ multiplex PCR, and TCRdb holds only the in-frame ones, with some missing. The data contain around 64,000 clones, around 86% of them singletons. Sample: peripheral blood. The receptors stem from a woman under 30 with acute or convalescent COVID-19.

The chain has TRBV2 and TRBJ1-2, with a weak D call TRBD1 (5 bases). Germline V gene data show CDR1 as SNHLY and CDR2 as FYNNEI. The length of the CDR3 is 17 residues. V lost 0 bases and J lost 3, with 17 bases in between. As DNA, the CDR3 is TGTGCCAGCAGTGAAGCGCTTCTGTGGGGGGGAGACTATGGCTACACCTTC. Its protein is CASSEALLWGGDYGYTF.

This CDR3 reads CASSLVGGPDTQYF. The CDR3 DNA follows: TGTGCCAGCAGCTTAGTCGGCGGTCCAGATACGCAGTATTTT. This sequence joins TRBV11-2 and TRBJ2-3; D call uncertain. This CDR3 contains 14 residues. V was clipped by 1 base and J by 4 bases, with 9 bases between them. Germline CDR1 reads SGHAT; CDR2 reads FQNNGV.

The chain is built from TRBV7-9 and TRBJ2-3; no definite D call. Trimming cost V 4 bases and J 6 bases, with 5 bases left between them. CDR3 length: 11 amino acids. The V gene's germline CDR1 is SEHNR and CDR2 FQNEAQ (reference sequence). In DNA form, the CDR3 reads TGTGCCAGCAGCTCTAAGGATACGCAGTATTTT. Residues: CASSSKDTQYF.

This clone appeared a few times. The sample contains more than one DNA sequence encoding this CDR3. V and J are TRBV6-2 or TRBV6-3 and TRBJ2-7, with 11 bases lining up with TRBD2. V was pared by 2 bases and J by 4 bases, with 4 bases of the junction left unmatched. The V gene's germline CDR1 is MNHEY and CDR2 SVGEGT. The CDR3 totals 15 residues. The DNA of the CDR3 is TGTGCCAGCAGTTACCGACTAGCGGGGCTGTACGAGCAGTACTTC. This gives the protein CASSYRLAGLYEQYF.

J is TRBJ1-6 and V is TRBV6-5; D unresolved. The length of the CDR3 is 13 residues. Between the trimmed V and J ends, which lost 8 bases and 6 bases, there was a span of 11 bases. CDR1 and CDR2 (germline): MNHEY, SVGAGI. CDR3: CASSTESNSPLHF. The CDR3 DNA reads as TGTGCCAGCTCAACAGAGAGTAATTCACCCCTCCACTTT.

This chain links TRBV2 with TRBJ1-2; TRBD1 matches 7 bases. V was pared by 3 bases and J by 4 bases, with 2 bases of the junction left unmatched. Germline CDR1 and CDR2: SNHLY and FYNNEI. The CDR3 totals 13 residues. CDR3 amino acids: CASSEDRLYGYTF. CDR3 nucleotide sequence: TGTGCCAGCAGTGAGGACAGGCTCTATGGCTACACCTTC.

The chain combines TRBV6-4 with TRBJ1-4, with D unclear. CDR1 and CDR2 from the germline V gene are MRHNA and SNTAGT. This CDR3 is built from 16 residues. V was clipped by 0 bases and J by 8 bases, with 16 bases between them. CDR3 sequence: CASSDSIQPVAEKLFF. Written as DNA, the CDR3 is TGTGCCAGCAGTGACTCGATACAGCCGGTGGCCGAAAAACTGTTTTTT.

The rearrangement links TRBV11-2 to TRBJ1-2, with a tentative D call TRBD1 (5 bases). The CDR3 loop spans 13 amino acids. The germline V gene has CDR1 SGHAT and CDR2 FQNNGV. Trimming cost V 4 bases and J 7 bases, with 13 bases left between them. The chain's CDR3 is CASSSVGGVGYTF. The CDR3 region has the DNA TGTGCCAGCAGCTCCGTCGGAGGGGTTGGCTACACCTTC.

This clone was counted once. The rearrangement joins TRBV6-6 to TRBJ2-3; tentative D call: TRBD2 (6 bases). The CDR3 runs to 15 residues. Germline V gene lookup returns CDR1 MNHNY and CDR2 SVGAGI (reference sequence). The V end was cut by 7 bases, the J end by 0 bases, with 14 bases between. The CDR3 DNA follows: TGTGCCAGCATGGGAGTAGCGGATAGCACAGATACGCAGTATTTT. Its protein product is CASMGVADSTDTQYF.

The rearrangement links TRBV4-1 to TRBJ2-3; 8 positions match TRBD2. Germline-derived CDR1 and CDR2 are MGHRA and YSYEKL. The CDR3 is made up of 17 amino acids. Unmatched junction bases numbered 10, after V lost 5 bases and J lost 0 bases. CDR3 residues: CASSALWSGSSTDTQYF. CDR3 in DNA: TGCGCCAGCAGCGCATTGTGGAGCGGGAGTAGCACAGATACGCAGTATTTT.

The rearrangement links TRBV30 to TRBJ2-7; unclear D gene. Germline assignment: CDR1 GTSNPN and CDR2 SVGIG (reference sequence). Trimming pared 0 bases from V and 7 bases from J, leaving 10 bases between. CDR3 size: 12 residues. CDR3 sequence: CAWSVRPAEQYF. CDR3 bases: TGTGCCTGGAGTGTACGCCCTGCGGAGCAGTACTTC.

The chain links TRBV5-6 to TRBJ2-5, with 7 bases that match TRBD1. Germline V gives CDR1 SGHDT, CDR2 YYEEEE. V was pared by 4 bases and J by 0 bases, with 3 bases of the junction left unmatched. CDR3 length: 14 residues. The DNA of the CDR3 is TGTGCCAGCAGCAGGGACAGATACCAAGAGACCCAGTACTTC. Amino acids: CASSRDRYQETQYF.

This chain links TRBV2 with TRBJ1-1, with TRBD1 identical over 8 bases. The CDR3 loop spans 18 amino acids. Germline V gives CDR1 SNHLY, CDR2 FYNNEI. V trimming: 6 bases; J trimming: 1 base; junction bases outside the gene matches: 16. The chain's CDR3 is CASRFPLTGGSGNTEAFF. CDR3 coding DNA: TGTGCCAGCAGGTTTCCACTCACAGGGGGAAGCGGGAACACTGAAGCTTTCTTT. The variable domain in full, with the rest retrieved from reference TRBV2 and TRBJ1-1, is EPEVTQTPSHQVTQMGQEVILRCVPISNHLYFYWYRQILGQKVEFLVSFYNNEISEKSEIFDDQFSVERPDGSNFTLKIRSTKLEDSAMYFCASRFPLTGGSGNTEAFFGQGTRLTVV.

This clone was seen only a few times. V usage is TRBV5-1 and J usage is TRBJ2-1; TRBD1 matches at 7 bases. V was clipped by 4 bases and J by 5 bases; unmatched bases: 3. Germline loops: CDR1 SGHRS, CDR2 YFSETQ. The length of the CDR3 is 13 residues. This CDR3 reads CASSLTGNNEQFF. In DNA, the CDR3 is TGCGCCAGCAGCCTGACAGGGAACAATGAGCAGTTCTTC.

On this clone: At the DNA level, this CDR3 is encoded by other sequences in the same sample as well. The V call is TRBV5-4, the J call TRBJ2-1; TRBD2 agrees at 8 bases. This CDR3 comprises 15 residues. V trimming: 0 bases; J trimming: 8 bases; junction bases outside the gene matches: 7. CDR1 and CDR2 (germline): SGHNT, YYREEE (reference sequence). CDR3 DNA sequence: TGTGCCAGCAGCTTGGCCGGGACTAGGGACGATGAGCAGTTCTTC. Its protein product is CASSLAGTRDDEQFF.

This clone showed up just once. The V and J genes are TRBV28 and TRBJ2-5; D not resolved. CDR3 size: 16 residues. Trimming took off 2 bases at V and 2 bases at J, with 15 bases between the two ends. Germline CDR1 reads MDHEN; CDR2 reads SYDVKM. CDR3 bases: TGTGCCAGCAGTTTACCGCGGTCGGTCGGACAAGAGACCCAGTACTTC. Translating it yields CASSLPRSVGQETQYF.